The 6 T cell receptor beta chains reported below all come from one sample, sequenced in a study of blood T cell repertoires in COVID-19. Measured with immunoSEQ multiplex PCR; TCRdb has only the in-frame clones, and not every one. The data hold about 59,000 clones, with over 75% observed a single time. Sequencing input: peripheral blood. Every receptor here comes from a man aged 55 to 70 with COVID-19, enrolled during active disease.

This clone turned up a few times. J is TRBJ2-3 and V is TRBV19; D possibly corresponds to TRBD1 (5 bases). From germline, CDR1 is LNHDA and CDR2 SQIVND (reference sequence). Trimming removed 4 bases from V and 7 bases from J, with 15 bases in between. The CDR3 spans 14 residues. The DNA for the CDR3 is TGTGCCAGTAGTAAGACAGCAGAGAAAAATACGCAGTATTTT. Its translation: CASSKTAEKNTQYF. Supplemented by reference TRBV19 and TRBJ2-3, the full variable domain reads DGGITQSPKYLFRKEGQNVTLSCEQNLNHDAMYWYRQDPGQGLRLIYYSQIVNDFQKGDIAEGYSVSREKKESFPLTVTSAQKNPTAFYLCASSKTAEKNTQYFGPGTRLTVL.

V and J are TRBV10-3 and TRBJ1-1; a possible D gene is TRBD1 (5 bases). Trimming took 6 bases from V and 4 from J, leaving 18 bases between them. The CDR3 extends over 15 amino acids. Germline lookup yields CDR1 ENHRY and CDR2 SYGVKD. CDR3 DNA: TGTGCCATCAGCTTATATAGGAAGGGACTCACTGAAGCTTTCTTT. Its translation: CAISLYRKGLTEAFF.

This chain joins TRBV3-1 (or the pseudogene TRBV3-2) and TRBJ2-5, with D unresolved. Germline values: CDR1 LGHDT, CDR2 YNNKEL (reference sequence). The CDR3 extends over 14 amino acids. V was clipped by 2 bases and J by 2 bases, with 9 bases between them. The CDR3 is CASSQSSSQETQYF. In nucleotides, the CDR3 is TGTGCCAGCAGCCAATCGAGTTCGCAAGAGACCCAGTACTTC.

The chain links TRBV7-2 to TRBJ2-7, with D tentatively TRBD2 (6 bases). Germline V gives CDR1 SGHTA, CDR2 FQGNSA. Trimming removed 2 bases from V and 2 bases from J, with 22 bases in between. The CDR3 sequence is 18 residues long. The CDR3 nucleotides read TGTGCCAGCAGCTTACTATCGGGAGACAACCCCCGGGCCTACGAGCAGTACTTC. Encoded protein: CASSLLSGDNPRAYEQYF.

V gene TRBV19 combines with J gene TRBJ2-7; tentative D call: TRBD1 (6 bases). The CDR3 runs 15 residues. The germline CDR1 and CDR2 sequences are LNHDA and SQIVND (reference sequence). V lost 6 bases and J 3 bases, leaving 18 bases between the germline ends. CDR3 sequence (DNA): TGTGCCAGTAGCCTTACAGGGAGTGGAGGCTACGAGCAGTACTTC. Its protein product is CASSLTGSGGYEQYF.

This chain connects TRBV5-4 to TRBJ2-7; D unclear. The V and J ends lost 4 bases and 0 bases respectively, with 11 bases between them. The CDR3 sequence is 14 residues long. The germline V gene has CDR1 SGHNT and CDR2 YYREEE (reference sequence). The CDR3 DNA reads as TGTGCCAGCAGCGAGAGCGTGGTCTCCTACGAGCAGTACTTC. Protein product: CASSESVVSYEQYF.